This section outlines one T cell receptor (beta chain) sequence together with its context. Its antigen is unknown. At one of its ends the junction is not consistent with the germline gene, which may arise from a read error. This CDR3 has 12 amino acids. Germline V gene data show CDR1 as MDHEN and CDR2 as SYDVKM. These data come from a study of prognosis after radiotherapy for stage I lung cancer. Whole-study context: Ages of the approximately 12 men and several women ranged 53 to 84 years, median roughly 74. There were seven or eight patients whose tumors were squamous cell carcinoma and twelve whose tumors were adenocarcinoma. Study results and caveats: Among expanded TCR clones, tumor specificity was not determined.

Genomic DNA provided the template from which TCR beta CDR3 was amplified by two-round multiplex PCR. Each TRBV and TRBJ gene had its own primer in the first PCR round. With universal primers, the second PCR round was performed. From the multiplex PCR reads, TCRdb called clonotypes with MiXCR, one entry per CDR3 protein. The data show about 9,000 distinct CDR3 sequences, with approximately 67% seen just once and 20% held by the top ten. The TCR originated in a donor over 45 with non-small cell lung cancer. Specimen: PBMCs, collected before or after stereotactic body radiation therapy (not recorded which). The V and J genes are TRBV28 and TRBJ2-3, with D hard to call. The CDR3 is CSSTRRAYTQYF. The CDR3, as DNA: TGTTCCAGCACCAGACGAGCATATACGCAGTATTTT.